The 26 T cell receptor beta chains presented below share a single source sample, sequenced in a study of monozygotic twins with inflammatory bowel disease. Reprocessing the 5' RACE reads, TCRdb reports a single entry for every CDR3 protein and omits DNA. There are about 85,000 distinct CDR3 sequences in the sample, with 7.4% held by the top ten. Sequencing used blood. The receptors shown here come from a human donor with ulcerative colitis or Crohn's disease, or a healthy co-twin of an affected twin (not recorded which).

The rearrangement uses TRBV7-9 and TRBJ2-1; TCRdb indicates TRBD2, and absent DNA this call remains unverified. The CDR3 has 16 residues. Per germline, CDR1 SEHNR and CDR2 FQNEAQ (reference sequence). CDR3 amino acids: CASSPPPGTSANEQFF.

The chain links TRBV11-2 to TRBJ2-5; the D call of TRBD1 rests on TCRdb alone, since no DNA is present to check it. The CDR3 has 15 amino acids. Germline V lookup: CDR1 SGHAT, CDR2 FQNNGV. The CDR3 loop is CASSHGTGGRETQYF.

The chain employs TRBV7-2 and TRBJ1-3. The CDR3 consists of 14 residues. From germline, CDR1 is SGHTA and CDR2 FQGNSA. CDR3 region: CATGGQGGGNTIYF.

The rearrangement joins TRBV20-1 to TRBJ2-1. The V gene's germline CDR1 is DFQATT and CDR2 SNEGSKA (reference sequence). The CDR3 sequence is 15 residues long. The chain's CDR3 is CSAREVEFSNDEQFF.

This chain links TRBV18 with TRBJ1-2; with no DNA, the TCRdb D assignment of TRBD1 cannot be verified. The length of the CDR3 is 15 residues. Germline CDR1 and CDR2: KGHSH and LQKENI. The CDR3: CASSPPGQGNYGYTF.

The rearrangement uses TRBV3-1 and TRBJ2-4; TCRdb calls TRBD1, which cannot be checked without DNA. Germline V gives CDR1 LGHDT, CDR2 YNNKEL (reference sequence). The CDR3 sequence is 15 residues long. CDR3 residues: CASSQDNRGQNIQYF.

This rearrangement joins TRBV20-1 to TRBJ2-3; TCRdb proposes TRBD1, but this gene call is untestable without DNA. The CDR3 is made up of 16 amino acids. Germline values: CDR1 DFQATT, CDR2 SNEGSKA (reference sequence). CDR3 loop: CSARDSAGGETDTQYF.

CDR3: CASSQGGVSSSYNSPLHF. The chain carries TRBV14 and TRBJ1-6. The CDR3 sequence is 18 residues long. Germline CDR1 reads SGHDN; CDR2 reads FVKESK.

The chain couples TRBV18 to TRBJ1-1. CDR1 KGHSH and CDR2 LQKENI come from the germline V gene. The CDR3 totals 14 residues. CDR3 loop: CASSPPGGNTEAFF. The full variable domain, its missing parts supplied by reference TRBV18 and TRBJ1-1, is NAGVMQNPRHLVRRRGQEARLRCSPMKGHSHVYWYRQLPEEGLKFMVYLQKENIIDESGMPKERFSAEFPKEGPSILRIQQVVRGDSAAYFCASSPPGGNTEAFFGQGTRLTVV.

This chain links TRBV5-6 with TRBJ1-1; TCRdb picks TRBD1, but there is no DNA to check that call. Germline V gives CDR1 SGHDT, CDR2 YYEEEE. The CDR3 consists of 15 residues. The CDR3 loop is CASSSKWGLGTEAFF. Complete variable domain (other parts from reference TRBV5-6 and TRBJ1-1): DAGVTQSPTHLIKTRGQQVTLRCSPKSGHDTVSWYQQALGQGPQFIFQYYEEEERQRGNFPDRFSGHQFPNYSSELNVNALLLGDSALYLCASSSKWGLGTEAFFGQGTRLTVV.

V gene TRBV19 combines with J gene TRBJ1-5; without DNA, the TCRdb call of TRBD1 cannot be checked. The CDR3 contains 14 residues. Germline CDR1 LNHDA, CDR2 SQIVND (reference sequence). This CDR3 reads CATRTGVANQPQHF.

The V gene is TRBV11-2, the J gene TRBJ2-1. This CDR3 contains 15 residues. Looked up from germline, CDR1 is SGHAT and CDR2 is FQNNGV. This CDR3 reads CASSPELGPYNEQFF.

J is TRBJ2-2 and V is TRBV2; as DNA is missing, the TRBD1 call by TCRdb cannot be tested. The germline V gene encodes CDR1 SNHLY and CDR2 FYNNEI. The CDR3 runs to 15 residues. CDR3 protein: CASSRQGGNTGELFF.

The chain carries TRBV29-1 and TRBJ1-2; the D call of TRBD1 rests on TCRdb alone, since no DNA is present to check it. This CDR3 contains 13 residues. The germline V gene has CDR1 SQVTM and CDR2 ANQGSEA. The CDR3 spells CSARTGTAYGYTF.

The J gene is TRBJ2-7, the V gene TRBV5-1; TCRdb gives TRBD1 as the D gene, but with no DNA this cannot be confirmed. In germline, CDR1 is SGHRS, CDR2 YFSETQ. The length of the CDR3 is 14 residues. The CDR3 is CASSVDRAAYEQYF.

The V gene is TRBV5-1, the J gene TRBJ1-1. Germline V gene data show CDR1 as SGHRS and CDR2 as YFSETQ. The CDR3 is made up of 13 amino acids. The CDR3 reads CASRKEINTEAFF.

CDR3: CSARGRLVTEAFF. The gene calls are TRBV20-1 and TRBJ1-1; TCRdb proposes TRBD1, but this gene call is untestable without DNA. CDR1 DFQATT and CDR2 SNEGSKA come from the germline V gene (reference sequence). The CDR3 sequence is 13 residues long.

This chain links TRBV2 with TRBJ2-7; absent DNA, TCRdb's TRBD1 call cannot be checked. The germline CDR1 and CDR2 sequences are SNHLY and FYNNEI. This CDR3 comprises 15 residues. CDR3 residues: CASSEGGSPTYEQYF.

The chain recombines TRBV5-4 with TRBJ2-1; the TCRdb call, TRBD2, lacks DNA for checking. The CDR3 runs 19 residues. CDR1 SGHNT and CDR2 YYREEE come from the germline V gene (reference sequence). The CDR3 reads CASSLAAFSGLTTYNEQFF.

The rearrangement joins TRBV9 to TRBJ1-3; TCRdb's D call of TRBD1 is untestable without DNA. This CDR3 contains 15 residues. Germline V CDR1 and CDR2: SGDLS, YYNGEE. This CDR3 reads CASSVVPGTGNTIYF.

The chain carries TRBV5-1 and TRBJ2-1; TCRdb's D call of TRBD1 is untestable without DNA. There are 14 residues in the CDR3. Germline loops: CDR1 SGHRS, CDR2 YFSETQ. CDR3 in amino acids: CASSGRDGAYEQFF.

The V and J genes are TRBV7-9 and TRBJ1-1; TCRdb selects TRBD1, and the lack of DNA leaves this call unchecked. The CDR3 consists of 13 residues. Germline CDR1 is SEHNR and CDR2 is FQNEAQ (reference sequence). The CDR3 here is CASSSTGKPEAFF.

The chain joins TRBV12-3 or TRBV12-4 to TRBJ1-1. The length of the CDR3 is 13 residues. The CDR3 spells CASSLVKGSEAFF.

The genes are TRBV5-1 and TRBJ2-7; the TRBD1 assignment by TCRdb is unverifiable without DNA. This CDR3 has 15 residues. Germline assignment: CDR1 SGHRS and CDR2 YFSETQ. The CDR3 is CASSLDGRGYSEQYF.

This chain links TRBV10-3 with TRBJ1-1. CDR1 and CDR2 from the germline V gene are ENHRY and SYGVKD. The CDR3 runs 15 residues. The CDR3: CAISDPNLPNTEAFF.

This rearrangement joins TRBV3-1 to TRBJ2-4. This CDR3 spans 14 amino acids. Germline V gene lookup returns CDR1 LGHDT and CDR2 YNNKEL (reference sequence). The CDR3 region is CASSQVTSRNIQYF.